The 22 T cell receptor beta chains below were found in one sample sequenced in a study of metastatic and nonmetastatic thyroid tumors. No treatment of any kind had been given to any patient before thyroid surgery. MiXCR reprocessed the PCR reads for TCRdb. The repertoire holds around 50,000 clones, with 25% to 30% as singletons. Source material: blood. These receptors were obtained from a female donor with papillary thyroid cancer or a benign thyroid nodule (not recorded which). Some clones in this sample may be carry-over from other donors' samples.

The J gene is TRBJ2-5, the V gene TRBV5-1; weak D call: TRBD1 (6 bases). Trimming took off 3 bases at V and 4 bases at J, with 10 bases between the two ends. Per the germline V gene, CDR1 is SGHRS and CDR2 is YFSETQ. The CDR3 is made up of 13 amino acids. The CDR3 loop is CASSSLGAETQYF. The CDR3 DNA reads TGCGCCAGCAGCTCCCTGGGGGCAGAGACCCAGTACTTC.

This clone was counted between two and nine times. J is TRBJ1-6 and V is TRBV5-5; 7 nucleotides match TRBD1. V dropped 4 bases and J dropped 7; count of bases not matched to a gene: 5. The CDR3 consists of 14 residues. CDR1 is SGHKS, CDR2 YYEKEE, per germline (reference sequence). The CDR3 protein is CASSGDRRNSPLHF. In DNA form, the CDR3 reads TGTGCCAGCAGCGGGGACAGAAGAAATTCACCCCTCCACTTT.

In its sample, this clone was seen a few times. V and J are TRBV12-3 or TRBV12-4 and TRBJ2-6; D is perhaps TRBD2 (6 bases). V was cut by 3 bases and J by 4 bases, with 10 bases left in between. The CDR3 is 15 amino acids. The CDR3 DNA follows: TGTGCCAGCAGTTTCCCAGGGAGGGGGGCCAACGTCCTGACTTTC. Protein: CASSFPGRGANVLTF.

This CDR3 is CASSQEGLAGKETQYF. The CDR3 DNA sequence: TGTGCCAGCAGCCAGGAAGGACTAGCGGGAAAAGAGACCCAGTACTTC. The chain joins TRBV4-2 to TRBJ2-5; 12 bases line up with TRBD2. The length of the CDR3 is 16 residues. The germline V gene has CDR1 LGHNA and CDR2 YNFKEQ. V dropped 3 bases and J dropped 3; count of bases not matched to a gene: 5.

The CDR3 DNA follows: TGCAGTGCTCCCGGTGGGTTGTACAGGGAGTTTGGCTACACCTTC. This sequence encodes CSAPGGLYREFGYTF. The V call is TRBV20-1, the J call TRBJ1-2; perhaps TRBD1 as D (6 bases). V lost 5 bases and J 7 bases, leaving 23 bases between the germline ends. CDR3 length equals 15 residues. Germline CDR1 reads DFQATT; CDR2 reads SNEGSKA (reference sequence).

Written as DNA, the CDR3 is TGCGCCAGCAGCCGAAAAGGGAACCCTACTGGAGAGACCCAGTACTTC. Its protein is CASSRKGNPTGETQYF. This chain joins TRBV4-1 and TRBJ2-5, with no clear D. Trimming took off 4 bases at V and 4 bases at J, with 19 bases between the two ends. CDR1 is MGHRA and CDR2 is YSYEKL in the germline V gene. This CDR3 region has 16 residues.

The rearrangement uses TRBV7-6 and TRBJ2-5; 7 nucleotides match TRBD2. Germline V gene sequence: CDR1 SGHVS, CDR2 FNYEAQ. The J segment lost 5 bases and the V segment lost 5 bases, leaving 2 bases of the junction unmatched. CDR3 length equals 12 residues. This chain's CDR3 is CASSGRAETQYF. For the CDR3, the DNA is TGTGCCAGCAGCGGGAGGGCGGAGACCCAGTACTTC. Full variable domain (rest looked up from reference TRBV7-6 and TRBJ2-5): GAGVSQSPRYKVTKRGQDVALRCDPISGHVSLYWYRQALGQGPEFLTYFNYEAQQDKSGLPNDRFSAERPEGSISTLTIQRTEQRDSAMYRCASSGRAETQYFGPGTRLLVL.

This clone has just a few counts. J is TRBJ2-2 and V is TRBV6-5; D is unclear. Germline CDR1 MNHEY, CDR2 SVGAGI. CDR3 length: 16 residues. Between the trimmed V and J ends, which lost 0 bases and 1 base, there was a span of 9 bases. CDR3 nucleotides: TGTGCCAGCAGTTACTCTCCCGAAGAGAACACCGGGGAGCTGTTTTTT. It is translated as CASSYSPEENTGELFF.

This rearrangement joins TRBV5-6 to TRBJ1-4, with D hard to call. Germline V gene data show CDR1 as SGHDT and CDR2 as YYEEEE. The CDR3 consists of 15 residues. The V gene lost 2 bases and the J gene lost 2 bases, with 10 bases spanning the gap. DNA for the CDR3: TGTGCCAGCAGCTTCCGCCTGGAGACTAATGAAAAACTGTTTTTT. This encodes CASSFRLETNEKLFF.

The rearrangement links TRBV7-2 to TRBJ2-2; D may be TRBD2 (5 bases). Germline V gene data show CDR1 as SGHTA and CDR2 as FQGNSA. Trimming cost V 0 bases and J 3 bases, with 8 bases left between them. The CDR3 sequence is 15 residues long. The CDR3 coding sequence is TGTGCCAGCAGCTTAGCGGGAGTCCACACCGGGGAGCTGTTTTTT. Protein product: CASSLAGVHTGELFF. Filled out from reference TRBV7-2 and TRBJ2-2, the complete variable domain reads GAGVSQSPSNKVTEKGKDVELRCDPISGHTALYWYRQSLGQGLEFLIYFQGNSAPDKSGLPSDRFSAERTGGSVSTLTIQRTQQEDSAVYLCASSLAGVHTGELFFGEGSRLTVL.

This clone was seen a few times. The chain employs TRBV4-1 and TRBJ2-7; D possibly corresponds to TRBD2 (5 bases). This CDR3 spans 13 amino acids. Germline V gene sequence: CDR1 MGHRA, CDR2 YSYEKL. The V gene lost 2 bases and the J gene lost 7 bases, with 12 bases spanning the gap. CDR3 coding DNA: TGCGCCAGCAGCCAAATATCAATAGCGGAGCAGTACTTC. As protein: CASSQISIAEQYF.

There are many counts of this clone. This sample also contains other DNA sequences that code for the same CDR3. The V gene is TRBV7-2, the J gene TRBJ1-5; D is ambiguous. CDR1 SGHTA and CDR2 FQGNSA come from the germline V gene. The V and J ends lost 3 bases and 5 bases respectively, with 8 bases between them. The CDR3 has 13 residues. CDR3: CASSFMPDQPQHF. In DNA, the CDR3 is TGTGCCAGCAGCTTCATGCCGGATCAGCCCCAGCATTTT.

The chain uses TRBV7-9 and TRBJ2-5, with D possibly TRBD2 on 6 matching bases. The CDR3 loop spans 15 amino acids. V dropped 4 bases and J dropped 5 bases, with 17 bases sitting between them. Germline lookup yields CDR1 SEHNR and CDR2 FQNEAQ (reference sequence). CDR3 DNA sequence: TGTGCCAGCAGCTCTACTCAGGGTGGAGGGGAGACCCAGTACTTC. It translates to CASSSTQGGGETQYF. Drawing the rest from reference TRBV7-9 and TRBJ2-5, the complete variable domain is DTGVSQNPRHKITKRGQNVTFRCDPISEHNRLYWYRQTLGQGPEFLTYFQNEAQLEKSRLLSDRFSAERPKGSFSTLEIQRTEQGDSAMYLCASSSTQGGGETQYFGPGTRLLVL.

This clone was seen repeatedly, ten times or more. The rearrangement uses TRBV6-2 or TRBV6-3 and TRBJ2-7; tentative D call: TRBD2 (5 bases). Germline V lookup: CDR1 MNHEY, CDR2 SVGEGT. Trimming cost V 2 bases and J 2 bases, with 13 bases left between them. The CDR3 consists of 15 residues. CDR3 bases: TGTGCCAGCAGTTACAGTGCCAGCGGCACCTACGAGCAGTACTTC. Its translation is CASSYSASGTYEQYF.

In its sample, this clone is medium-sized (0.01 to 0.1%). The chain links TRBV27 to TRBJ1-2; D unresolved. Looked up from germline, CDR1 is MNHEY and CDR2 is SMNVEV (reference sequence). This CDR3 is 15 amino acids long. Trimming took 8 bases from V and 4 from J, leaving 20 bases between them. CDR3 amino acids: CASLPNPTNLYGYTF. In DNA form, the CDR3 reads TGTGCCAGCCTACCCAATCCAACCAATCTCTATGGCTACACCTTC.

This clone was counted between two and nine times. The chain carries TRBV13 and TRBJ2-1; 8 bases are a match to TRBD1. CDR1 PRHDT and CDR2 FYEKMQ come from the germline V gene (reference sequence). CDR3 length equals 15 residues. Trimming removed 4 bases from V and 2 bases from J; junction bases left unmatched: 4. The DNA for the CDR3 is TGTGCCAGCAGCTCCCGGGACAGGACCTACAATGAGCAGTTCTTC. Residues: CASSSRDRTYNEQFF. The complete variable domain, with remaining parts taken from reference TRBV13 and TRBJ2-1, reads AAGVIQSPRHLIKEKRETATLKCYPIPRHDTVYWYQQGPGQDPQFLISFYEKMQSDKGSIPDRFSAQQFSDYHSELNMSSLELGDSALYFCASSSRDRTYNEQFFGPGTRLTVL.

In its sample, this clone was seen a few times. The V and J genes are TRBV28 and TRBJ1-5, with D perhaps matching TRBD1 (5 bases). Germline CDR1 is MDHEN and CDR2 is SYDVKM. Trimming shortened V by 5 bases and J by 1 base, and 12 bases separated the two germline ends. This CDR3 comprises 15 residues. In DNA, the CDR3 is TGTGCCAGCAGTCCACGAGAGGGGAGCAATCAGCCCCAGCATTTT. This codes for CASSPREGSNQPQHF.

The genes are TRBV6-1 and TRBJ1-2; 7 bases match TRBD1. The CDR3 is made up of 15 amino acids. Looked up from germline, CDR1 is MNHNS and CDR2 is SASEGT. Trimming took 6 bases from V and 5 from J; bases not matched to a gene: 12. Here the CDR3 reads CASSTPTTGLYGYTF. The CDR3 DNA is TGTGCCAGCAGCACACCGACGACAGGGCTTTATGGCTACACCTTC.

This clone has more than one count but fewer than ten. CDR3 protein: CASRVRQGSGANVLTF. The CDR3 coding sequence is TGTGCCAGCAGGGTAAGACAAGGCTCTGGGGCCAACGTCCTGACTTTC. V is TRBV6-1 and J is TRBJ2-6, with unresolved D. Germline-derived CDR1 and CDR2 are MNHNS and SASEGT. CDR3 length equals 16 residues. V was pared by 6 bases and J by 0 bases, with 12 bases between.

The J gene is TRBJ2-2, the V gene TRBV6-1; TRBD1 matches at 8 bases. The CDR3 has 13 residues. V shed 7 bases, J shed 5 bases, and the junction held 3 bases outside the gene matches. Germline CDR1 and CDR2: MNHNS and SASEGT. This CDR3 reads CASTRTGTGELFF. DNA of the CDR3: TGTGCCAGCACCCGGACAGGGACCGGGGAGCTGTTTTTT.

The V call is TRBV18, the J call TRBJ1-2, with D possibly being TRBD1 (6 bases). V shed 3 bases and J shed 5 bases, with 16 bases lying between them. CDR3 length: 15 residues. The V gene's germline CDR1 is KGHSH and CDR2 LQKENI. CDR3 sequence reads: CASSPRRDRTYGYTF. The CDR3 DNA follows: TGTGCCAGCTCACCTCGCCGCGACAGGACATATGGCTACACCTTC.

The chain joins TRBV4-3 to TRBJ2-2; no clear D gene. The length of the CDR3 is 12 residues. Germline CDR1 reads LGHNA; CDR2 reads YSLEER. V was pared by 1 base and J by 7 bases, with 4 bases between. The CDR3 protein is CASSQVSGELFF. The CDR3, as DNA: TGCGCCAGCAGCCAAGTGAGCGGGGAGCTGTTTTTT.